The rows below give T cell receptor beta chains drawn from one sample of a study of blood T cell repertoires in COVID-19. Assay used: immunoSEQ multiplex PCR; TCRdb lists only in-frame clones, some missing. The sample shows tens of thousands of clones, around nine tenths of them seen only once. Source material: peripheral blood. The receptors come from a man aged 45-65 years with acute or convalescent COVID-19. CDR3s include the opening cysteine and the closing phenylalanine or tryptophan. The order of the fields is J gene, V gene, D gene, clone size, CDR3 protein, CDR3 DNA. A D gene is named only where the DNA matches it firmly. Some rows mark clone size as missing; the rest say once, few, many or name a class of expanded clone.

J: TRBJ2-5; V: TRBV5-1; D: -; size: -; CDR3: CASSLATSYGETQYF; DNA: TGCGCCAGCAGCTTGGCAACTAGCTATGGGGAGACCCAGTACTTC
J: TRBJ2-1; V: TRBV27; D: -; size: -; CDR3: CASSLGGSYNEQFF; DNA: TGTGCCAGCAGTTTAGGCGGTTCCTACAATGAGCAGTTCTTC
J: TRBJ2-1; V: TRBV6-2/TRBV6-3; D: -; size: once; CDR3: CASSYGRQVNEQFF; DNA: TGTGCCAGCAGTTACGGGAGACAGGTCAATGAGCAGTTCTTC
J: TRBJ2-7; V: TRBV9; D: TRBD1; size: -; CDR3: CASSAKGAPYEQYF; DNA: TGTGCCAGCAGCGCCAAGGGGGCCCCCTACGAGCAGTACTTC
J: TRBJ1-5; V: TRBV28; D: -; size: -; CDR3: CASLSGGSNQPQHF; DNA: TGTGCCAGCCTTAGTGGCGGTAGCAATCAGCCCCAGCATTTT
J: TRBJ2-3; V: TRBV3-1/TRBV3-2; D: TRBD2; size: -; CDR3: CASSQEGGSGDTQYF; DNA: TGTGCCAGCAGCCAAGAGGGGGGTAGCGGGGATACGCAGTATTTT
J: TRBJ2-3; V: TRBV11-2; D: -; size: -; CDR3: CASSPTGPSTDTQYF; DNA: TGTGCCAGCAGCCCCACAGGGCCGAGCACAGATACGCAGTATTTT
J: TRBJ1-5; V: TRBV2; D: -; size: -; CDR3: CASSAGGSNQPQHF; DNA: TGTGCCAGCAGTGCGGGAGGGAGCAATCAGCCCCAGCATTTT
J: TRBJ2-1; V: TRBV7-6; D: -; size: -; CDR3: CASSLVVGGGQVYNEQFF; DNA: TGTGCCAGCAGCTTAGTGGTAGGCGGGGGACAGGTCTACAATGAGCAGTTCTTC
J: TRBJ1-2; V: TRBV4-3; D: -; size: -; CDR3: CASSQKAGEDYGYTF; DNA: TGCGCCAGCAGCCAAAAAGCCGGGGAAGACTATGGCTACACCTTC
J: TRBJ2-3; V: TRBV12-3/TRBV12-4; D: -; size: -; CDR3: CASRREGGRYF; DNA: TGTGCCAGCAGAAGGGAGGGGGGGAGGTATTTT
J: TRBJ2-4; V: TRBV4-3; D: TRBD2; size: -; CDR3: CASSQVRLAGGQEKNIQYF; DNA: TGCGCCAGCAGCCAAGTCCGACTAGCGGGGGGGCAGGAGAAAAACATTCAGTACTTC
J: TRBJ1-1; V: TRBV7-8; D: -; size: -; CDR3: CASSLIVLGTEAFF; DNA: TGTGCCAGCAGCTTAATAGTCCTAGGTACTGAAGCTTTCTTT
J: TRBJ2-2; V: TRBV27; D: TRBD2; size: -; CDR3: CASSIGGSGELFF; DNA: TGTGCCAGCAGTATCGGGGGGTCCGGGGAGCTGTTTTTT
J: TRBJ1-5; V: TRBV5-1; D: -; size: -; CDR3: CASSLVAGPSQPQHF; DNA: TGCGCCAGCAGCTTGGTTGCGGGTCCAAGTCAGCCCCAGCATTTT
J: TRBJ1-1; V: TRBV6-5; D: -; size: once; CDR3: CASFNRDRNTEAFF; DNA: TGTGCCAGCTTTAACAGGGATAGGAACACTGAAGCTTTCTTT
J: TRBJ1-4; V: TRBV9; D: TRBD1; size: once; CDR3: CASSVGRGPNEKLFF; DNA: TGTGCCAGCAGCGTAGGAAGGGGGCCTAATGAAAAACTGTTTTTT
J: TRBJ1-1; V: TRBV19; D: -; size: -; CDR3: CASSKYRDGTTEAFF; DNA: TGTGCCAGTAGTAAATACAGGGATGGGACCACTGAAGCTTTCTTT
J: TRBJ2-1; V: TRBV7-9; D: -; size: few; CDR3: CASSSPSAEQFF; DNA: TGTGCCAGCAGCTCCCCTAGCGCTGAGCAGTTCTTC
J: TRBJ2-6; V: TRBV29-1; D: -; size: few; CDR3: CSVLGASGANVLTF; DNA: TGCAGCGTCCTGGGGGCCTCTGGGGCCAACGTCCTGACTTTC
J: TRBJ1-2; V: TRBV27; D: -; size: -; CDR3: CASGGVRYGYTF; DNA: TGTGCCAGCGGAGGGGTTCGCTATGGCTACACCTTC
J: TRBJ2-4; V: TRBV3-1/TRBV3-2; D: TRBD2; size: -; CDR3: CASSQDRTGGLNIQYF; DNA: TGTGCCAGCAGCCAAGATCGAACGGGAGGGCTGAACATTCAGTACTTC
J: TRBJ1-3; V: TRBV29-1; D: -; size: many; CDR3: CSVTESGRNTIYF; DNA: TGCAGCGTGACAGAGAGTGGGAGAAACACCATATATTTT
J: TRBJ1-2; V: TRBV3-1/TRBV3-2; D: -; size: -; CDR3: CAPLRGSNYGYTF; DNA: TGTGCCCCCTTGAGGGGGAGCAACTATGGCTACACCTTC
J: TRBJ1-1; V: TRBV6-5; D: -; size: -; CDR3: CASRRGGFDTEAFF; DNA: TGTGCCAGCAGGCGAGGGGGTTTTGACACTGAAGCTTTCTTT
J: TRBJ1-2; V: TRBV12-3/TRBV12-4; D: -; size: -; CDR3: CASSLGRVGYTF; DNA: TGTGCCAGCAGTTTAGGGAGGGTTGGCTACACCTTC
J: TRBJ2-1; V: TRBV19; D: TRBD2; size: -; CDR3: CASSTKTSGVYNEQFF; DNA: TGTGCCAGTAGTACCAAAACTAGCGGGGTTTACAATGAGCAGTTCTTC
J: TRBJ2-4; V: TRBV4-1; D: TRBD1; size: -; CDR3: CASSQPGQMLAKNIQYF; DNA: TGCGCCAGCAGCCAACCGGGACAGATGTTAGCCAAAAACATTCAGTACTTC
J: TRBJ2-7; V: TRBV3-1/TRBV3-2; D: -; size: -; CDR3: CASSQSGVGEQYF; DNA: TGTGCCAGCAGCCAATCCGGAGTAGGCGAGCAGTACTTC
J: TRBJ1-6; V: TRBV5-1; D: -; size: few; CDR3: CASQGGNSPLHF; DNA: TGCGCCAGCCAAGGGGGTAATTCACCCCTCCACTTT
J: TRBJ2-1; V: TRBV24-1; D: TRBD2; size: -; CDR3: CATSSASGNYNEQFF; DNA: TGTGCCACCAGTTCGGCTAGCGGGAATTACAATGAGCAGTTCTTC
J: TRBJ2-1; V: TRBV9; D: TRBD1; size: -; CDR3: CASSVAGTGVSVEQFF; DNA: TGTGCCAGCAGCGTAGCCGGGACAGGGGTTTCGGTTGAGCAGTTCTTC
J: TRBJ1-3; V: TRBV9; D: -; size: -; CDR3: CASSVGGGPGNTIYF; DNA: TGTGCCAGCAGCGTAGGAGGTGGTCCTGGAAACACCATATATTTT
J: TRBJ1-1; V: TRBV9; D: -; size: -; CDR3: CASTSLTGGNTEAFF; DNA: TGTGCCAGCACCTCCTTAACGGGGGGGAACACTGAAGCTTTCTTT
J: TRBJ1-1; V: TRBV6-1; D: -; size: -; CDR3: CASSERGFGEAFF; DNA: TGTGCCAGCAGTGAACGAGGGTTTGGTGAAGCTTTCTTT
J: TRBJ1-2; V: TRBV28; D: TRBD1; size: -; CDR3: CASSRQGDYGYTF; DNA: TGTGCCAGCAGTCGACAGGGTGACTATGGCTACACCTTC
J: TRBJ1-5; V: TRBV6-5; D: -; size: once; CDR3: CASRTSTGSVQPQHF; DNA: TGTGCCAGCAGGACCTCTACAGGGTCGGTTCAGCCCCAGCATTTT
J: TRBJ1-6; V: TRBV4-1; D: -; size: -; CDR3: CASSQVRGGYSPLHF; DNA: TGCGCCAGCAGCCAAGTACGAGGAGGGTATTCACCCCTCCACTTT
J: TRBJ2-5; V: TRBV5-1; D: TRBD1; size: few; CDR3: CASTSTGQGGETQYF; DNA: TGCGCCAGCACGTCTACAGGACAGGGCGGGGAGACCCAGTACTTC
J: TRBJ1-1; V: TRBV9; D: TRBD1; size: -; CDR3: CASSGLQGAATEAFF; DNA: TGTGCCAGCAGCGGACTACAGGGGGCTGCCACTGAAGCTTTCTTT
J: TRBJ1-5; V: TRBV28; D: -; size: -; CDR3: CASSPPRVRNQPQHF; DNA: TGTGCCAGCAGTCCTCCCAGGGTCAGGAATCAGCCCCAGCATTTT
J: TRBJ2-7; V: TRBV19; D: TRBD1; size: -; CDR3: CASSPNTAGTATYEQYF; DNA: TGTGCCAGTAGCCCAAATACGGCCGGGACAGCGACCTACGAGCAGTACTTC